This is a list of T cell receptor beta chains from one sample in a study of T cell clonotyping in hematopoietic cell transplantation. Sequencing was performed with immunoSEQ multiplex PCR; in TCRdb, only in-frame clones are kept and a portion is missing. The sample has about 20,000 clones, about 83% seen once. Material: peripheral blood mononuclear cells, obtained before stem cell transplant. These receptors all come from a man aged 50-59 years with acute myeloid leukemia. Some clones in this sample may be carry-over from other donors' samples. Both conserved end residues are part of each CDR3. The D gene is left open where the match is weak. Clone size is shown for a subset of rows, as once, few, many or a class of expanded clone.

d_gene	v_gene	j_gene	abundance	CDR3nt	CDR3aa
NA	TRBV5-1	TRBJ1-1	NA	TGCGCCAGCAGCTTAGGGGGGCCGGGGGACACTGAAGCTTTCTTT	CASSLGGPGDTEAFF
TRBD1	TRBV5-4	TRBJ1-1	NA	TGTGCCAGCAGCCTTCCTGGACAGGGTGGGACTGAAGCTTTCTTT	CASSLPGQGGTEAFF
NA	TRBV15	TRBJ2-2	NA	TGTGCCACCAGCAGAGATATATGGGAGAACACCGGGGAGCTGTTTTTT	CATSRDIWENTGELFF
NA	TRBV28	TRBJ2-7	NA	TGTGCCAGCACTTTGGGATTGGAGCAGTACTTC	CASTLGLEQYF
NA	TRBV4-2	TRBJ1-4	NA	TGTGCCAGCAGCCAACACGACCTTAATCTGCGGGAGGAAAAACTGTTTTTT	CASSQHDLNLREEKLFF
NA	TRBV11-2	TRBJ2-3	NA	TGTGCCAGCAGCTTAGATTCCGGTCCAGGGCAGTATTTT	CASSLDSGPGQYF
TRBD1	TRBV7-6	TRBJ2-7	NA	TGTGCCAGCTCGCCGACAGGGATCCACGAGCAGTACTTC	CASSPTGIHEQYF
NA	TRBV29-1	TRBJ1-1	NA	TGCAGCGCAGCTCTCGGGGCAACAACTGAAGCTTTCTTT	CSAALGATTEAFF
TRBD2	TRBV5-6	TRBJ2-1	NA	TGTGCCAGCGGCGTGAAGCGGGGGTACCCCTACAATGAGCAGTTCTTC	CASGVKRGYPYNEQFF
NA	TRBV6-1	TRBJ1-6	NA	TGTGCCAGCAGTCTGGACAGAGGGGGTTCACCCCTCCACTTT	CASSLDRGGSPLHF
NA	TRBV2	TRBJ2-1	NA	TGTGCCAGCAGGTGGAATGAGCAGTTCTTC	CASRWNEQFF
NA	TRBV5-6	TRBJ2-7	NA	TGTGCCAGCAGCTTCGGGGCTACGACCTACGAGCAGTACTTC	CASSFGATTYEQYF
NA	TRBV15	TRBJ1-1	NA	TGTGCCACCAGCAAAAGGGGGGTAAGGACTGTTGGGGCTTTCTTT	CATSKRGVRTVGAFF
TRBD1	TRBV5-6	TRBJ2-2	NA	TGTGCCAGCAGCTTGGAGGGGGCCCCCGGGGAGCTGTTTTTT	CASSLEGAPGELFF
TRBD1	TRBV11-2	TRBJ2-7	NA	TGTGCCAGCAGCTGGACAGGGGGCCACGAGCAGTACTTC	CASSWTGGHEQYF
NA	TRBV7-2	TRBJ2-2	NA	TGTGCCAGCAGCCCCCTCCGGGTCTTGGGCACCGGGGAGCTGTTTTTT	CASSPLRVLGTGELFF
NA	TRBV7-6	TRBJ2-5	NA	TGTGCCAGCAGCCCCCCCGGGGAAGAGACCCAGTACTTC	CASSPPGEETQYF
TRBD1	TRBV2	TRBJ2-2	NA	TGTGCCAGCAGCCAGGGGGCTATGATGGCCGGGGAGCTGTTTTTT	CASSQGAMMAGELFF
NA	TRBV19	TRBJ2-3	NA	TGTGCCAGTAGACCTAACACAGATACGCAGTATTTT	CASRPNTDTQYF
NA	TRBV27	TRBJ2-1	NA	TGTGCCAGCAGTTCCGTGGGACTGGTGAATGAGCAGTTCTTC	CASSSVGLVNEQFF
NA	TRBV5-1	TRBJ2-5	NA	TGCGCCAGCAGCTTGCTGGGGCCCCTGCAAGAGACCCAGTACTTC	CASSLLGPLQETQYF
NA	TRBV5-1	TRBJ1-2	NA	TGCGCCAGCAGCTTGATGAACGAGAACTATGGCTACACCTTC	CASSLMNENYGYTF
NA	TRBV20-1	TRBJ1-5	NA	TGCAGTGTAGGGGGAGATCAGCCCCAGCATTTT	CSVGGDQPQHF
TRBD1	TRBV15	TRBJ1-2	NA	TGTGCCACCAGCAGAGGTAGGGGGCCCCTGGAGGGCTACACCTTC	CATSRGRGPLEGYTF
NA	TRBV6-5	TRBJ2-1	NA	TGTGCCAGCAGACGAGACAGGGACTACACAATGAAGCAGTTCTTC	CASRRDRDYTMKQFF
TRBD2	TRBV7-3	TRBJ2-1	NA	TGTGCCAGCAGCTTAACTAGCGGGGGAACCCGCTCCTACAATGAGCAGTTCTTC	CASSLTSGGTRSYNEQFF
NA	TRBV12-1	TRBJ1-6	NA	TGTGCCAGCAGGACAGGGTGCCCGGTTTTTCCTAATTCACCCCTCCACTTT	CASRTGCPVFPNSPLHF
NA	TRBV4-1	TRBJ1-6	NA	TGCGCCAGCAGCCAAGATGTCCTGCAGGATTCACCCCTCCACTTT	CASSQDVLQDSPLHF
NA	TRBV5-8	TRBJ2-6	NA	TGTGCCAGCAGCTTGGTATTAAGTTCCGACTCTGGGGCCAACGTCCTGACTTTC	CASSLVLSSDSGANVLTF
TRBD1	TRBV18	TRBJ2-7	NA	TGTGCCAGCTCTAAGGACAGGACTTACGAGCAGTACTTC	CASSKDRTYEQYF
NA	TRBV19	TRBJ2-2	once	TGTGCCAGTAGTATCAAGGTAGCAACCGGGGAGCTGTTTTTT	CASSIKVATGELFF
TRBD2	TRBV5-1	TRBJ2-7	NA	TGCGCCAGCAGCTTGATTCTAGCGGGGCACTACGAGCAGTACTTC	CASSLILAGHYEQYF
NA	TRBV9	TRBJ2-3	NA	TGTGCCAGCAGCGTCCCCACAGATACGCAGTATTTT	CASSVPTDTQYF
NA	TRBV7-9	TRBJ2-1	NA	TGTGCCAGCAGTTTGGGCCTCCCCAACCCCTACAATGAGCAGTTCTTC	CASSLGLPNPYNEQFF
NA	TRBV9	TRBJ1-2	once	TGTGCCAGCAGCCTTTCATCGCGATCACAGGGAACCTACACCTTC	CASSLSSRSQGTYTF
NA	TRBV5-6	TRBJ1-6	NA	TGTGCCAGCAGCTTGGTGAGCTCCTATAATTCACCCCTCCACTTT	CASSLVSSYNSPLHF
NA	TRBV14	TRBJ1-1	NA	TGTGCCAGCAGGTCCCGGGTAGGGTCGCAAGCTTTCTTT	CASRSRVGSQAFF
TRBD1	TRBV19	TRBJ1-1	NA	TGTGCCAGTAGTATCCGTGACAGGGGAGGGACTGAAGCTTTCTTT	CASSIRDRGGTEAFF
NA	TRBV5-4	TRBJ1-3	NA	TGTGCCAGCAGCTCGACAGGAACTGGAAACACCATATATTTT	CASSSTGTGNTIYF
NA	TRBV5-1	TRBJ1-1	few	TGCGCCAGCAGCTTGGGCTTTAACACTGAAGCTTTCTTT	CASSLGFNTEAFF
NA	TRBV19	TRBJ1-5	NA	TGTGCCAGTAGTTTCGAAGTTCCGCGGACGGCCGTACCCCAGCATTTT	CASSFEVPRTAVPQHF
NA	TRBV5-6	TRBJ1-5	NA	TGTGCCAGCAGCCACGACAGATTAAATCAGCCCCAGCATTTT	CASSHDRLNQPQHF
TRBD1	TRBV19	TRBJ1-2	few	TGTGCCAGCGAACAGGGGTCGGACTATGGCTACACCTTC	CASEQGSDYGYTF
NA	TRBV11-2	TRBJ2-5	once	TGTGCCAGCAGCTTTGGGGAGACCCAGTACTTC	CASSFGETQYF
NA	TRBV4-1	TRBJ1-1	NA	TGCGCCAGCAGCCAAGAGGACGAAGCTTTCTTT	CASSQEDEAFF